This TCR beta chain is drawn from a study of T cells in Graves' hyperthyroidism and ophthalmopathy. The germline V and J ends were trimmed by 0 bases and 3 bases, with 9 bases remaining between them. CDR1 is DFQATT, CDR2 SNEGSKA, per germline (reference sequence). The CDR3 consists of 13 residues. Findings and caveats of the study: Stable hyperthyroidism was told apart from ophthalmopathy by a model built on 13 V-J features.

As regards this clonotype: Its specificity is not known.

It was RNA transcripts that yielded the amplified TCR beta CDR3 regions. The TCR CDR3 was amplified in a first-round RT-PCR using the HTBI primer set. Via MiXCR, TCRdb re-called the multiplex PCR reads, giving one row per CDR3 protein. The table records nearly 750,000 distinct CDR3 sequences, roughly 32% of them present only once. The authors took PBMCs from 9.5 to 10 ml fresh peripheral blood. This clonotype originated in a middle-aged woman with Graves' hyperthyroidism. The chain combines TRBV20-1 with TRBJ2-7; D is unclear. Sequenced input: blood. The CDR3 nucleotides are TGCAGTGCTAGAGATGTGGGGATCTACGAGCAGTACTTC. Amino acids: CSARDVGIYEQYF.